The 19 T cell receptor beta chains presented below share a single source sample, sequenced in a study of cytomegalovirus exposure and HLA in healthy donors. PCR amplification relied on 60 Vbeta primers (plus 13 Jbeta primers). Generated by immunoSEQ multiplex PCR, the TCRdb table keeps only in-frame clones and is missing some. The sample has around 210,000 clones, more than 70% seen once. Sequenced: PBMCs. These receptors were taken from a boy younger than 18 in good health and CMV-seronegative.

The chain couples TRBV6-1 to TRBJ1-1, with TRBD1 identical over 9 bases. V gave up 4 bases and J gave up 8 bases; unmatched junction bases: 8. The CDR3 runs to 14 residues. Germline V gene data show CDR1 as MNHNS and CDR2 as SASEGT. The CDR3 is CASSVNRGRSEAFF. The CDR3 nucleotides are TGTGCCAGCAGTGTTAACAGGGGGCGCAGCGAAGCTTTCTTT.

This CDR3 reads CASSLTRGQADEQFF. The CDR3 nucleotides read TGTGCCAGCAGCTTAACGAGAGGACAGGCCGATGAGCAGTTCTTC. J is TRBJ2-1 and V is TRBV7-3, with TRBD1 matching 7 bases. Germline lookup yields CDR1 SGHTA and CDR2 FQGTGA. Trimming at V came to 0 bases and at J to 8 bases, leaving 7 bases not matched to a gene. This CDR3 contains 15 residues.

The chain combines TRBV29-1 with TRBJ2-1, with D perhaps matching TRBD1 (6 bases). Germline V CDR1 and CDR2: SQVTM, ANQGSEA. The CDR3 length is 13 residues. The V end lost 3 bases, the J end lost 2 bases, and 8 bases lay between the germline ends. CDR3 in amino acids: CSVDKGAYNEQFF. CDR3 DNA sequence: TGCAGCGTTGACAAGGGGGCCTACAATGAGCAGTTCTTC.

V is TRBV6-5 and J is TRBJ1-2; no firm D call. The CDR3 sequence is 14 residues long. Trimming shortened V by 6 bases and J by 4 bases, and 15 bases separated the two germline ends. The germline CDR1 and CDR2 sequences are MNHEY and SVGAGI. The CDR3 DNA follows: TGTGCCAGCAGCGAAACAGTCTCTGGCTATGGCTACACCTTC. Its protein is CASSETVSGYGYTF.

This clone has just one count. The chain is built from TRBV2 and TRBJ2-5, with 7 positions matching TRBD1. The DNA end is more similar to TRBJ2-7, so the J call may be wrong. The CDR3 runs to 14 residues. Germline V lookup: CDR1 SNHLY, CDR2 FYNNEI. The CDR3 is CASSMGQITYEQYF. DNA for the CDR3: TGTGCCAGCAGTATGGGACAGATTACCTACGAGCAGTACTTC.

The chain links TRBV29-1 to TRBJ2-1, with 13 bases lining up with TRBD2. This CDR3 comprises 13 residues. The J segment lost 12 bases and the V segment lost 1 base, leaving 3 bases of the junction unmatched. The V gene's germline CDR1 is SQVTM and CDR2 ANQGSEA. This CDR3 is CSVEGTSGGWQFF. The CDR3 DNA follows: TGCAGCGTTGAAGGGACTAGCGGGGGTTGGCAGTTCTTC.

This chain connects TRBV7-9 to TRBJ2-3; no firm D call. CDR3 length: 13 amino acids. Per germline, CDR1 SEHNR and CDR2 FQNEAQ (reference sequence). V lost 5 bases and J lost 6, with 12 bases in between. For the CDR3, the DNA is TGTGCCAGCAGCCCAGCCCCCGGGGATACGCAGTATTTT. It encodes CASSPAPGDTQYF.

This clone was observed a single time. The V call is TRBV5-1, the J call TRBJ2-1; 10 bases line up with TRBD2. The CDR3 is 16 amino acids. In germline, CDR1 is SGHRS, CDR2 YFSETQ. The V segment lost 6 bases and the J segment 7 bases; nucleotides outside the gene matches: 13. Here the CDR3 reads CASTPLAGEFLNEQFF. The CDR3 DNA sequence: TGCGCCAGCACCCCCCTAGCGGGAGAGTTTCTAAATGAGCAGTTCTTC.

In this sample, this clone turned up once. J is TRBJ1-2 and V is TRBV2; D gene uncertain. The germline CDR1 and CDR2 sequences are SNHLY and FYNNEI. V was trimmed by 0 bases and J by 5 bases, leaving 13 bases between them. The CDR3 is made up of 15 amino acids. The CDR3 loop is CASSEAVAEIYGYTF. The CDR3 DNA follows: TGTGCCAGCAGTGAAGCGGTGGCAGAAATATATGGCTACACCTTC. Drawing the rest from reference TRBV2 and TRBJ1-2, the complete variable domain is EPEVTQTPSHQVTQMGQEVILRCVPISNHLYFYWYRQILGQKVEFLVSFYNNEISEKSEIFDDQFSVERPDGSNFTLKIRSTKLEDSAMYFCASSEAVAEIYGYTFGSGTRLTVV.

The genes are TRBV6-5 and TRBJ2-1; TRBD2 matches 13 bases. This CDR3 region has 15 residues. The V gene's germline CDR1 is MNHEY and CDR2 SVGAGI. Trimming took 6 bases from V and 7 from J; bases not matched to a gene: 6. The CDR3 protein is CASSLTSGRLNEQFF. For the CDR3, the DNA is TGTGCCAGCAGCCTGACTAGCGGGAGGTTGAATGAGCAGTTCTTC.

This sequence joins TRBV29-1 and TRBJ1-1; possibly TRBD1 for D (6 bases). The CDR3 totals 11 residues. V shed 5 bases and J shed 11 bases, with 15 bases lying between them. Germline CDR1 reads SQVTM; CDR2 reads ANQGSEA. CDR3 nucleotides: TGCAGCGTTCTCGGGGGGGCACGTGCTTTCTTT. Protein product: CSVLGGARAFF.

The chain joins TRBV29-1 to TRBJ1-2, with D maybe TRBD1 (5 bases). CDR3 length equals 14 residues. V was cut by 6 bases and J by 6 bases, with 20 bases left in between. Germline lookup yields CDR1 SQVTM and CDR2 ANQGSEA. CDR3 nucleotide sequence: TGCAGCGTGGGGGGGAGGAAGGGGCTGGATGGCTACACCTTC. Residues: CSVGGRKGLDGYTF.

On this clone itself: Relative to the germline gene, one junction end is altered; a read error may explain this. CDR3 nucleotides: TGTTCCAGCAGCCTAAGGAGCGGGTCTAGCACAGATACGCAGTATTTT. This translates into CSSSLRSGSSTDTQYF. V usage is TRBV7-9 and J usage is TRBJ2-3, with TRBD2 as a possible D gene (6 bases). Germline CDR1 and CDR2: SEHNR and FQNEAQ (reference sequence). This CDR3 is built from 16 residues. The whole variable domain, remainder taken from reference TRBV7-9 and TRBJ2-3, is DTGVSQNPRHKITKRGQNVTFRCDPISEHNRLYWYRQTLGQGPEFLTYFQNEAQLEKSRLLSDRFSAERPKGSFSTLEIQRTEQGDSAMYLCSSSLRSGSSTDTQYFGPGTRLTVL.

This clone came up once. The chain uses TRBV11-2 and TRBJ2-3; 11 bases are shared with TRBD2. V lost 0 bases, J lost 10 bases, and 6 bases stayed unmatched. This CDR3 comprises 15 residues. The germline V gene has CDR1 SGHAT and CDR2 FQNNGV. CDR3 in amino acids: CASSLDPGLADAQYF. The CDR3 coding sequence is TGTGCCAGCAGCTTAGATCCGGGACTAGCGGATGCGCAGTATTTT.

With regard to this clone: One end of the junction does not line up with germline, which may come from a read error. This sample also contains other DNA sequences that code for the same CDR3. V usage is TRBV6-1 and J usage is TRBJ1-5; 9 bases are a match to TRBD1. The CDR3 has 15 residues. CDR1 is MNHNS and CDR2 is SASEGT in the germline V gene. CDR3 DNA: TGTGCTAGCAGATGGACAGGGGCCCTCAATCAGCCCCAGCATTTT. It specifies CASRWTGALNQPQHF.

In DNA, the CDR3 is TGTGCCAGCAGTGAAGACAGGGTAGGGGAGACCCAGTACTTC. Its protein product is CASSEDRVGETQYF. This chain joins TRBV6-1 and TRBJ2-5, with a possible D match to TRBD1 (6 bases). This CDR3 is built from 14 residues. Looked up from germline, CDR1 is MNHNS and CDR2 is SASEGT. The ends were cut back, 1 base at V and 5 bases at J, with 11 bases in the middle.

The V call is TRBV10-3, the J call TRBJ1-2; D is perhaps TRBD1 (5 bases). V shed 0 bases and J shed 4 bases, with 15 bases lying between them. The V gene's germline CDR1 is ENHRY and CDR2 SYGVKD. The CDR3 consists of 16 residues. CDR3 in amino acids: CAISESPRDRSYGYTF. The CDR3 bases are TGTGCCATCAGTGAGTCCCCGAGAGACAGATCCTATGGCTACACCTTC.

This chain connects TRBV27 to TRBJ2-1, with 9 bases identical to TRBD2. Trimming took 8 bases from V and 6 from J; bases not matched to a gene: 14. The CDR3 extends over 16 amino acids. In germline, CDR1 is MNHEY, CDR2 SMNVEV (reference sequence). The CDR3 spells CASFTLGLAGSNEQFF. DNA for the CDR3: TGTGCCAGCTTTACCCTCGGGCTAGCGGGGAGCAATGAGCAGTTCTTC.

The chain has TRBV5-1 and TRBJ2-2, with TRBD1 matching over 7 bases. CDR3 size: 14 residues. J lost 8 bases, V lost 4 bases, and 8 bases had no gene match. Germline V CDR1 and CDR2: SGHRS, YFSETQ. In DNA form, the CDR3 reads TGCGCCAGCAGCGGAGTAAGGGGGCCGGGGGAGCTGTTTTTT. It yields the protein CASSGVRGPGELFF.